The clone carrying this T cell receptor (beta chain) has at least ten counts. What it binds is not known. A read error is possible here, since a much larger clone lies one base away. Three rounds of nested PCR, following a modified ARM-PCR protocol, produced the TCRbeta library. TCRdb independently ran MiXCR on the multiplex PCR reads; one entry per CDR3 protein. The sample contains some 47,000 distinct CDR3 sequences, roughly 60% of which appear only once. The data were obtained in a study of tumor and adjacent non-tumor tissue in lung cancer. The CDR3 spans 14 residues. CDR1 SGHAT and CDR2 FQNNGV come from the germline V gene. Losses at the gene ends were 4 bases for V and 18 bases for J; bases not matched to a gene: 15. RNA was extracted from bulk tissue without any cell sorting. The normal lung tissue was taken more than 3 cm from the tumor edge. Broader study findings: TCR diversity was significantly greater in tumor than normal lung tissue.

The chain uses TRBV11-2 and TRBJ1-6; 7 bases match TRBD1. Material for sequencing was distant non-tumor lung tissue. This clonotype was obtained from a woman in her thirties or forties with non-small cell lung cancer. In DNA form, the CDR3 reads TGTGCCAGCAGCTCCGGACAGGCCCTTTTGGCCCACCACTTT. It translates to CASSSGQALLAHHF.